The source of this T cell receptor (beta chain) is a study of blood T cell repertoires in COVID-19. Authors' processing steps: Amplified reference gene primers provided the basis for estimating nucleated cell counts. Produced via immunoSEQ multiplex PCR; TCRdb's table is partial and in-frame only. V and J calls and clone size are copied from that table; D and trimming were computed from the DNA. The table records around 450,000 clones, around 90% of them present only once. Germline trimming cut 5 bases from V and 2 bases from J; bases unmatched to any gene: 2. The CDR3 runs 13 residues. Germline CDR1 MNHNY, CDR2 SVGAGI (reference sequence).

The source material was PBMCs or T cells enriched from blood (not recorded which). The rearrangement uses TRBV6-6 and TRBJ1-2; TRBD1 matches at 7 bases. The TCR was taken from a woman aged 18-30 years who had recovered from COVID-19. CDR3 sequence: CASSQQGNYGYTF. CDR3 bases: TGTGCCAGCAGTCAACAGGGGAACTATGGCTACACCTTC.